Presented here are 23 T cell receptor beta chains from one specimen sequenced in a study of blood T cells in healthy people across ages (dated by TCRdb to between 2014 and 2016). The library was generated by 5' RACE. Sequencing relied on an Illumina HiSeq 2500. The second PCR ran for roughly 7 to 11 cycles and used a J-beta primer mix along with a sample-barcoded 5' primer. TCRdb reran the public reads through fastp at Q25 and MiXCR, keeping productive beta chains. Every CDR3 protein is listed once, alongside the most common genes and DNA of its rows. A total of 1 million or so distinct CDR3 sequences appear in this sample, approximately 26% of them only once. 0.75% of the sample comes from the top ten. This same sample was also taken into another study, of T cells of mothers and their children.

Sequenced: blood. These receptors were taken from a girl aged 2-9 years in good health.

The chain employs TRBV4-3 and TRBJ1-1; D is perhaps TRBD1 (5 bases). The germline CDR1 and CDR2 sequences are LGHNA and YSLEER. The CDR3 consists of 13 residues. The V end lost 0 bases, the J end lost 6 bases, and 8 bases lay between the germline ends. The CDR3 loop reads CASSQDGGAEAFF. The CDR3 DNA sequence: TGCGCCAGCAGCCAAGATGGAGGGGCTGAAGCTTTCTTT.

This rearrangement joins TRBV29-1 to TRBJ1-4; D perhaps matches TRBD1 (6 bases). Trimming removed 7 bases from V and 1 base from J, with 19 bases in between. Germline V gives CDR1 SQVTM, CDR2 ANQGSEA. The CDR3 consists of 16 residues. CDR3 DNA: TGCAGCGCACAGGCCCAGGGGTCAAAAACTAATGAAAAACTGTTTTTT. This sequence encodes CSAQAQGSKTNEKLFF.

Only a few counts were recorded for this clonotype. The chain links TRBV7-8 to TRBJ2-2, with D perhaps TRBD1 (5 bases). CDR3 length: 14 amino acids. Germline V gene lookup returns CDR1 SGHVS and CDR2 FQNEAQ. Trimming took off 4 bases at V and 1 base at J, with 7 bases between the two ends. The CDR3 is CASSWQGNTGELFF. The CDR3 DNA reads TGTGCCAGCAGCTGGCAGGGGAACACCGGGGAGCTGTTTTTT.

The chain combines TRBV28 with TRBJ2-1, with D possibly being TRBD1 (5 bases). The CDR3 covers 14 residues. Germline V gives CDR1 MDHEN, CDR2 SYDVKM. Between the trimmed V and J ends, which lost 3 bases and 8 bases, there was a span of 14 bases. This CDR3 is CASSFSSGFDEQFF. CDR3 nucleotides: TGTGCCAGCAGTTTCTCGTCAGGGTTTGATGAGCAGTTCTTC.

This chain connects TRBV12-3 or TRBV12-4 to TRBJ2-4; TRBD2 is a possible D gene (6 bases). The CDR3 loop spans 14 amino acids. Trimming cost V 1 base and J 5 bases, with 9 bases left between them. This CDR3 reads CASSLVGGENIQYF. The CDR3 DNA sequence: TGTGCCAGCAGTTTAGTTGGAGGGGAAAACATTCAGTACTTC.

This chain links TRBV24-1 with TRBJ2-7; 11 bases align to TRBD2. The CDR3 loop spans 13 amino acids. In germline, CDR1 is KGHDR, CDR2 SFDVKD. The V gene end was trimmed by 12 bases and the J gene end by 4 bases; junction bases not matched to a gene: 7. CDR3: CAVPGTSGYEQYF. In DNA, the CDR3 is TGTGCCGTTCCCGGGACTAGCGGATACGAGCAGTACTTC.

V usage is TRBV18 and J usage is TRBJ2-1, with TRBD1 matching over 7 bases. This CDR3 spans 15 amino acids. V gave up 4 bases and J gave up 6 bases; unmatched junction bases: 9. CDR1 is KGHSH and CDR2 is LQKENI in the germline V gene. The CDR3 DNA reads TGTGCCAGCTCACATCCAGGGGGAGTGAGCAATGAGCAGTTCTTC. Encoded protein: CASSHPGGVSNEQFF.

Comments on this clonotype: Germline and junction disagree at one end, which may indicate a read error. The chain employs TRBV25-1 and TRBJ2-7; maybe TRBD2 (5 bases). The length of the CDR3 is 15 residues. Germline V lookup: CDR1 MGHDK, CDR2 SYGVNS. CDR3 in DNA: TGTGCCAGCAGTCCCACGGAGGTGTTCGCCTACGAGCGGTACTTC. Translating gives CASSPTEVFAYERYF.

The DNA of the CDR3 is TGTGCCAGCAGCTTAGTACTGCGGGCCATCGGCTACACCTTC. Its translation is CASSLVLRAIGYTF. This chain connects TRBV7-9 to TRBJ1-2; D gene ambiguous. Per germline, CDR1 SEHNR and CDR2 FQNEAQ (reference sequence). This CDR3 has 14 residues. V gave up 1 base and J gave up 8 bases, with 14 bases separating them.

This clonotype was counted a few times. This chain uses TRBV29-1 with TRBJ2-7; TRBD1 matches 7 bases. This CDR3 region has 14 residues. Germline CDR1 and CDR2: SQVTM and ANQGSEA. The V and J ends lost 5 bases and 1 base, in that order; junction bases with no gene match: 8. In DNA, the CDR3 is TGCAGCGTTTCTGCCCAGGGGGAGTCCTACGAGCAGTACTTC. It specifies CSVSAQGESYEQYF.

The genes are TRBV6-5 and TRBJ2-5, with D uncertain. The J call may not be correct, given that the DNA end is closer to TRBJ2-1. This CDR3 comprises 12 residues. In germline, CDR1 is MNHEY, CDR2 SVGAGI. CDR3 sequence reads: CASSYGEGQQFF. The CDR3 coding sequence is TGTGCCAGCAGTTACGGGGAAGGTCAGCAGTTCTTC.

This clonotype was picked up a small number of times. The chain employs TRBV28 and TRBJ1-3; 7 nucleotides match TRBD1. J was trimmed by 4 bases and V by 4 bases; bases with no gene match: 10. The CDR3 runs to 16 residues. Germline CDR1 MDHEN, CDR2 SYDVKM. As DNA, the CDR3 is TGTGCCAGCAGTTGGAGGGGGCCTGGATCAGGAAACACCATATATTTT. This sequence encodes CASSWRGPGSGNTIYF.

This clonotype was picked up a small number of times. This CDR3 is CASSSPRAGVSYNEQFF. In nucleotides, the CDR3 is TGTGCCAGCAGCTCCCCAAGAGCGGGAGTTTCCTACAATGAGCAGTTCTTC. The chain carries TRBV7-9 and TRBJ2-1; TRBD2 agrees at 8 bases. J lost 1 base, V lost 4 bases, and 9 bases had no gene match. Germline CDR1 SEHNR, CDR2 FQNEAQ (reference sequence). There are 17 residues in the CDR3.

This clonotype showed up just a few times. J is TRBJ1-2 and V is TRBV5-1; the match to TRBD1 covers 8 bases. Trimming at V came to 0 bases and at J to 4 bases, leaving 5 bases not matched to a gene. This CDR3 spans 15 amino acids. Germline CDR1 is SGHRS and CDR2 is YFSETQ. CDR3 residues: CASSLDQGAGYGYTF. DNA for the CDR3: TGCGCCAGCAGCTTGGATCAGGGGGCTGGCTATGGCTACACCTTC.

The rearrangement joins TRBV12-3 or TRBV12-4 to TRBJ1-2; D is unclear. The CDR3 covers 11 residues. Between the trimmed V and J ends, which lost 8 bases and 8 bases, there was a span of 12 bases. As DNA, the CDR3 is TGTGCCAGCCTACTCCAAGGGGGCTACACCTTC. It translates to CASLLQGGYTF.

J is TRBJ1-2 and V is TRBV29-1; 8 bases are a match to TRBD1. V dropped 5 bases and J dropped 8; count of bases not matched to a gene: 10. Looked up from germline, CDR1 is SQVTM and CDR2 is ANQGSEA. The CDR3 spans 13 residues. This chain's CDR3 is CSVYAEAGGGYTF. The DNA for the CDR3 is TGCAGCGTTTACGCTGAGGCAGGGGGCGGCTACACCTTC.

This chain uses TRBV15 with TRBJ1-2; D is undetermined. The length of the CDR3 is 13 residues. The germline V gene encodes CDR1 LNHNV and CDR2 YYDKDF (reference sequence). V lost 0 bases and J 4 bases, leaving 6 bases between the germline ends. DNA for the CDR3: TGTGCCACCAGCAGAGATAAGGGCTATGGCTACACCTTC. Translated: CATSRDKGYGYTF.

J is TRBJ2-7 and V is TRBV20-1, with 7 bases lining up with TRBD2. The germline V gene encodes CDR1 DFQATT and CDR2 SNEGSKA (reference sequence). Germline trimming cut 1 base from V and 3 bases from J; bases unmatched to any gene: 9. CDR3 size: 15 residues. In DNA, the CDR3 is TGCAGTGCTAGAGGGGCGGGAGTTGGATTCTACGAGCAGTACTTC. Amino acids: CSARGAGVGFYEQYF.

This chain joins TRBV7-2 and TRBJ2-3, with 8 bases aligning to TRBD2. The V and J ends lost 5 bases and 0 bases, in that order; junction bases with no gene match: 10. Germline V CDR1 and CDR2: SGHTA, FQGNSA. There are 17 residues in the CDR3. The CDR3 loop reads CASSQPTSGPSTDTQYF. The CDR3 DNA follows: TGTGCCAGCAGCCAGCCCACTAGCGGCCCTAGCACAGATACGCAGTATTTT.

V usage is TRBV20-1 and J usage is TRBJ2-1; D possibly uses TRBD1 or TRBD2 (5 bases each). CDR1 is DFQATT, CDR2 SNEGSKA, per germline (reference sequence). The CDR3 is 14 residues long. Trimming removed 6 bases from V and 2 bases from J, with 14 bases in between. This chain's CDR3 is CSAQGTTPYNEQFF. CDR3 bases: TGCAGTGCCCAAGGGACGACCCCCTACAATGAGCAGTTCTTC.

The rearrangement links TRBV29-1 to TRBJ2-7; 7 positions agree with TRBD1. The CDR3 is 15 residues long. After removal of 0 bases from V and 4 bases from J, the junction contained 9 bases not matched to a gene. Germline V gene sequence: CDR1 SQVTM, CDR2 ANQGSEA. CDR3 nucleotide sequence: TGCAGCGTTGAAGATCTCGAGACAGGGAATTACGAGCAGTACTTC. Translated: CSVEDLETGNYEQYF.

This clonotype was picked up a small number of times. Without the conserved terminal phenylalanine or tryptophan, this CDR3 likely stems from a read error. The V gene is TRBV5-1, the J gene TRBJ1-2; D is possibly TRBD1 (6 bases). The V gene's germline CDR1 is SGHRS and CDR2 YFSETQ. This CDR3 contains 15 residues. Trimming left V 5 bases short and J 7 bases short, with 21 bases between. The CDR3 DNA follows: TGCGCCAGCAGACCGGAGACAGGACGGATCGGTGGCTACACCCTC. Its translation: CASRPETGRIGGYTL.

To note about this clonotype: A read error is possible here, since a much larger clone lies one base away. The J gene is TRBJ2-7, the V gene TRBV5-1; D unclear. CDR1 is SGHRS and CDR2 is YFSETQ in the germline V gene. This CDR3 spans 13 amino acids. In DNA, the CDR3 is TGCGCCGGCAGCCAAGGACCGTCTTACGAGCAGTACTTC. Its protein is CAGSQGPSYEQYF.